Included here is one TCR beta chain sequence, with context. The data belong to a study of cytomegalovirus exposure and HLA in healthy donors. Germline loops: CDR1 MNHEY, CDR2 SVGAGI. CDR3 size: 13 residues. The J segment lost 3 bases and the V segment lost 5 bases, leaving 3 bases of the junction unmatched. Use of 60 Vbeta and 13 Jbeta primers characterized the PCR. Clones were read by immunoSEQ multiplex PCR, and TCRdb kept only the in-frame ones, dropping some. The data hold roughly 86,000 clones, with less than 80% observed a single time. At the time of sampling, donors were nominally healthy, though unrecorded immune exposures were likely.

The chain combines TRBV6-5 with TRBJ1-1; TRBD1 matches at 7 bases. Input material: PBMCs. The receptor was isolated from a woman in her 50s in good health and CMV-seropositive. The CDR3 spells CASSEDRDTEAFF. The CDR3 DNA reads TGTGCCAGCAGTGAAGACAGGGACACTGAAGCTTTCTTT.